This T cell receptor (beta chain) was documented in a study of PD-L1 blockade in urothelial cancer. Some clones are missing from TCRdb's copy, which holds only in-frame ones; the method was immunoSEQ multiplex PCR. This table has 45,000 to 60,000 clones, approximately 78% appearing once. Sample time point: pretreatment peripheral blood. Germline CDR1 MNHEY, CDR2 SMNVEV (reference sequence). The ends lost 5 bases at V and 1 base at J; junction bases unmatched: 6. This CDR3 spans 15 amino acids. The genes are TRBV27 and TRBJ1-1, with 8 positions matching TRBD1. The specimen was PBMCs, collected around atezolizumab (anti-PD-L1) treatment. The clonotype comes from a man aged 45-65 years with urothelial cancer. CDR3 bases: TGTGCCAGCAGTCCCAGGGGGCAGAGGAACACTGAAGCTTTCTTT. Its translation: CASSPRGQRNTEAFF.